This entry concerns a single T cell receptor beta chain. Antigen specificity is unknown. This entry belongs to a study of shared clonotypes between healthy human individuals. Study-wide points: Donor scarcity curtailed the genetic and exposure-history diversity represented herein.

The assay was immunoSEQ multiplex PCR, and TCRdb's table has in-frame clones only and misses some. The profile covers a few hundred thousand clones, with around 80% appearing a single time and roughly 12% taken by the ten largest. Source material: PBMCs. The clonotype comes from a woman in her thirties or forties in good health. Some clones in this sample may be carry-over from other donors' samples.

The CDR3 DNA reads as TGTGCCATCATCCGGGGGGAGCGGGGTTACAATGAGCAGTTCTTC. Its protein is CAIIRGERGYNEQFF. This rearrangement joins TRBV10-3 to TRBJ2-1; TRBD2 aligns across 7 bases. Germline V lookup: CDR1 ENHRY, CDR2 SYGVKD. CDR3 size: 15 residues. Unmatched junction bases numbered 10, after V lost 7 bases and J lost 4 bases.